Below, 11 T cell receptor beta chains from the same sample are listed, as sequenced in a study of blood T cell repertoires in COVID-19. Only in-frame clones appear in the TCRdb table, and some are missing; sequencing was by immunoSEQ multiplex PCR. Of tens of thousands of clones listed, 85% to 90% are singletons. The sequencing input was peripheral blood. These TCRs come from a human donor in a cohort sampled during active COVID-19.

The gene calls are TRBV27 and TRBJ2-1, with 7 bases aligning to TRBD1. From germline, CDR1 is MNHEY and CDR2 SMNVEV (reference sequence). Losses at the gene ends were 8 bases for V and 9 bases for J; bases not matched to a gene: 13. CDR3 length equals 14 residues. The CDR3 here is CASAEGDSQVEQFF. CDR3 bases: TGTGCCAGCGCTGAGGGGGACAGCCAGGTTGAGCAGTTCTTC.

For the CDR3, the DNA is TGTGCCAGCAGTTCTGGAGGATTTAGCAATCAGCCCCAGCATTTT. Translated: CASSSGGFSNQPQHF. This chain uses TRBV6-5 with TRBJ1-5, with D unclear. Trimming cost V 4 bases and J 0 bases, with 10 bases left between them. This CDR3 is 15 amino acids long. CDR1 is MNHEY and CDR2 is SVGAGI in the germline V gene.

The rearrangement links TRBV28 to TRBJ2-7; D gene unclear. Germline CDR1 is MDHEN and CDR2 is SYDVKM. The CDR3 consists of 11 residues. The V and J ends lost 3 bases and 12 bases respectively, with 12 bases between them. The CDR3 DNA is TGTGCCAGCAGTTTCTTGTACAATTGGTACTTC. As protein: CASSFLYNWYF. The whole variable domain, remainder taken from reference TRBV28 and TRBJ2-7, is DVKVTQSSRYLVKRTGEKVFLECVQDMDHENMFWYRQDPGLGLRLIYFSYDVKMKEKGDIPEGYSVSREKKERFSLILESASTNQTSMYLCASSFLYNWYFGPGTRLTVT.

The chain combines TRBV27 with TRBJ1-4; D gene unclear. Germline V lookup: CDR1 MNHEY, CDR2 SMNVEV (reference sequence). This CDR3 comprises 19 residues. V dropped 6 bases and J dropped 0 bases, with 23 bases sitting between them. The CDR3 coding sequence is TGTGCCAGCAGAACTTCAACGGAGGGTCCTTTTGCAACTAATGAAAAACTGTTTTTT. Encoded protein: CASRTSTEGPFATNEKLFF.

The chain joins TRBV5-1 to TRBJ2-7; D ambiguous. The CDR3 contains 14 residues. Germline values: CDR1 SGHRS, CDR2 YFSETQ. V lost 0 bases and J 3 bases, leaving 10 bases between the germline ends. The CDR3 loop is CASSLGGSGYEQYF. CDR3 coding DNA: TGCGCCAGCAGCTTGGGAGGCAGTGGCTACGAGCAGTACTTC. Full variable domain (rest looked up from reference TRBV5-1 and TRBJ2-7): KAGVTQTPRYLIKTRGQQVTLSCSPISGHRSVSWYQQTPGQGLQFLFEYFSETQRNKGNFPGRFSGRQFSNSRSEMNVSTLELGDSALYLCASSLGGSGYEQYFGPGTRLTVT.

The V call is TRBV7-9, the J call TRBJ2-3; TRBD2 matches 12 bases. The junction had 3 bases not matched to a gene; V was cut back by 1 base and J by 4 bases. The germline V gene encodes CDR1 SEHNR and CDR2 FQNEAQ (reference sequence). The CDR3 covers 16 residues. This chain's CDR3 is CASSLGLAGGSDTQYF. CDR3 in DNA: TGTGCCAGCAGCTTAGGGCTAGCGGGAGGGTCAGATACGCAGTATTTT.

The V call is TRBV30, the J call TRBJ2-7, with 9 nucleotides matching TRBD1. V lost 2 bases, J lost 6 bases, and 5 bases stayed unmatched. The CDR3 has 13 amino acids. Looked up from germline, CDR1 is GTSNPN and CDR2 is SVGIG (reference sequence). This chain's CDR3 is CAWSYRGPFEQYF. For the CDR3, the DNA is TGTGCCTGGAGTTACAGGGGGCCCTTCGAGCAGTACTTC.

This sequence joins TRBV19 and TRBJ2-7, with D possibly matching TRBD2 (7 bases). Trimming left V 6 bases short and J 0 bases short, with 15 bases between. The germline gives CDR1 LNHDA, CDR2 SQIVND (reference sequence). This CDR3 spans 15 amino acids. The DNA for the CDR3 is TGTGCCAGTAGCCACGGGGGGACACTCTCCTACGAGCAGTACTTC. Its protein product is CASSHGGTLSYEQYF.

The chain carries TRBV27 and TRBJ1-2; D remains unclear. Between the trimmed V and J ends, which lost 5 bases and 6 bases, there was a span of 13 bases. This CDR3 has 13 residues. The germline V gene has CDR1 MNHEY and CDR2 SMNVEV (reference sequence). The CDR3 sequence: CASSVYPINGYTF. The CDR3 nucleotides are TGTGCCAGCAGTGTTTATCCTATTAATGGCTACACCTTC.

The rearrangement uses TRBV6-2 or TRBV6-3 and TRBJ1-1; 8 bases agree with TRBD1. This CDR3 is built from 16 residues. The germline V gene has CDR1 MNHEY and CDR2 SVGEGT. Trimming took 4 bases from V and 2 from J; bases not matched to a gene: 9. The CDR3 bases are TGTGCCAGCAGTTCCTACGGACAGGGATTAAACACTGAAGCTTTCTTT. Amino acids: CASSSYGQGLNTEAFF.

This chain uses TRBV19 with TRBJ1-1, with 7 bases that match TRBD1. The CDR3 runs to 12 residues. V was clipped by 11 bases and J by 4 bases; unmatched bases: 7. The V gene's germline CDR1 is LNHDA and CDR2 SQIVND (reference sequence). DNA for the CDR3: TGTGCCGCATCACAGGGGTTCACTGAAGCTTTCTTT. This gives the protein CAASQGFTEAFF.